The 8 T cell receptor beta chains below all came from one sample that was sequenced in a study of technical replicates of blood from several donors. The repertoire was sequenced with immunoSEQ multiplex PCR; TCRdb's copy has only in-frame clones and lacks some. The data show about 70,000 clones, 95% seen once. The sequencing input was T cells isolated from PBMCs. The source of these receptors is a human donor in good health.

This clone has only one observation. The V gene is TRBV2, the J gene TRBJ2-2, with D uncertain. Germline V CDR1 and CDR2: SNHLY, FYNNEI. The CDR3 length is 15 residues. Trimming shortened V by 9 bases and J by 6 bases, and 20 bases separated the two germline ends. The CDR3 sequence: CASNLRVLTPGELFF. CDR3 in DNA: TGTGCCAGTAACTTACGGGTCCTTACCCCCGGGGAGCTGTTTTTT.

The CDR3 loop is CASSKPLAQGHYGYTF. In nucleotides, the CDR3 is TGTGCCAGTAGTAAGCCTCTAGCACAGGGGCACTATGGCTACACCTTC. J is TRBJ1-2 and V is TRBV19; 7 bases are shared with TRBD1. With 4 bases clipped from V and 3 bases from J, the junction kept 11 bases outside the gene matches. There are 16 residues in the CDR3. The germline gives CDR1 LNHDA, CDR2 SQIVND (reference sequence).

The J gene is TRBJ2-7, the V gene TRBV27; no firm D call. Germline assignment: CDR1 MNHEY and CDR2 SMNVEV (reference sequence). The CDR3 extends over 13 amino acids. V was clipped by 6 bases and J by 4 bases, with 13 bases between them. CDR3 region: CASRRPARYEQYF. The CDR3 nucleotides read TGTGCCAGCAGGAGGCCAGCGAGGTACGAGCAGTACTTC.

CDR3 protein: CARNEGTKLNTEAFF. The CDR3 nucleotides are TGTGCCAGAAACGAAGGGACAAAACTGAACACTGAAGCTTTCTTT. This chain connects TRBV5-4 to TRBJ1-1; possible D gene TRBD1, 6 bases. There are 15 residues in the CDR3. With 8 bases removed from V and 0 bases from J, the gap between germline ends came to 17 bases. Germline CDR1 SGHNT, CDR2 YYREEE (reference sequence).

The CDR3 bases are TGTGCCAGCAGAGCGGGAGGGTACAATGAGCAGTTCTTC. This codes for CASRAGGYNEQFF. The chain combines TRBV27 with TRBJ2-1, with 10 bases identical to TRBD2. The CDR3 has 13 amino acids. The junction had 0 bases not matched to a gene; V was cut back by 6 bases and J by 4 bases. Germline V CDR1 and CDR2: MNHEY, SMNVEV (reference sequence).

This chain connects TRBV7-7 to TRBJ2-5; the D is unclear. Germline lookup yields CDR1 SSHAT and CDR2 FNYEAQ (reference sequence). Trimming took off 5 bases at V and 0 bases at J, with 4 bases between the two ends. There are 12 residues in the CDR3. CDR3 in amino acids: CASSPDQETQYF. In nucleotides, the CDR3 is TGTGCCAGCAGCCCCGACCAAGAGACCCAGTACTTC.

This sequence joins TRBV5-6 and TRBJ2-7, with 9 bases aligning to TRBD1. Germline CDR1 is SGHDT and CDR2 is YYEEEE. The CDR3 sequence is 15 residues long. Losses at the gene ends were 4 bases for V and 5 bases for J; bases not matched to a gene: 10. The CDR3 DNA follows: TGTGCCAGCAGCCCGGGACAGGGTTATTGGGACGAGCAGTACTTC. Protein sequence: CASSPGQGYWDEQYF. The whole variable domain, remainder taken from reference TRBV5-6 and TRBJ2-7, is DAGVTQSPTHLIKTRGQQVTLRCSPKSGHDTVSWYQQALGQGPQFIFQYYEEEERQRGNFPDRFSGHQFPNYSSELNVNALLLGDSALYLCASSPGQGYWDEQYFGPGTRLTVT.

This clone occurred once. The chain recombines TRBV19 with TRBJ1-1, with 7 bases fitting TRBD1. The V segment lost 6 bases and the J segment 10 bases; nucleotides outside the gene matches: 8. This CDR3 contains 12 residues. CDR1 and CDR2 (germline): LNHDA, SQIVND (reference sequence). The CDR3 reads CASRENRGSAFF. As DNA, the CDR3 is TGTGCCAGTAGGGAAAACAGGGGTTCAGCTTTCTTT.